This T cell receptor (beta chain) derives from a study of metastatic and nonmetastatic thyroid tumors. By share of the sample, this clone is medium-sized. Per the authors' pipeline: Clinicopathological groups of papillary thyroid cancer showed CDR3 differences that were used to build a distant-metastasis classifier. Through MiXCR, TCRdb re-clonotyped the PCR reads. TCRdb assigned the V and J calls; the authors' analysis was not used. The profile covers 35,000 to 45,000 clones, with about an eighth appearing a single time and approximately 10% taken by the ten largest. Trimming shortened V by 5 bases and J by 4 bases, and 8 bases separated the two germline ends. CDR1 is MNHNS, CDR2 SASEGT, per germline. The CDR3 runs 12 residues. The entire patient cohort was treatment-naive prior to thyroid surgery.

The TCR was taken from a male donor with papillary thyroid cancer or a benign thyroid nodule (not recorded which). Some clones in this sample may be carry-over from other donors' samples. What was sequenced was blood. V usage is TRBV6-1 and J usage is TRBJ1-2; D unclear. CDR3 region: CASSPDPYGYTF. CDR3 DNA sequence: TGTGCCAGCAGTCCCGATCCCTATGGCTACACCTTC.